The present entry profiles one T cell receptor beta chain with its context. In germline, CDR1 is SGHRS, CDR2 YFSETQ. This CDR3 contains 15 residues. Trimming removed 0 bases from V and 10 bases from J; junction bases left unmatched: 6. The source of the sample is a study of blood T cell repertoires in COVID-19. Libraries were prepared by immunoSEQ multiplex PCR; TCRdb keeps only in-frame clonotypes and omits some of them. The sample includes approximately 350,000 clones, about nine tenths of them seen just once. The genes are TRBV5-1 and TRBJ1-4; the match to TRBD1 covers 10 bases. Sequenced material: peripheral blood. The sequence came from an older woman with COVID-19, enrolled during active disease. The CDR3 DNA sequence: TGCGCCAGCAGCTTGGACGGACAGGGGGAAAGAAAACTGTTTTTT. Protein product: CASSLDGQGERKLFF.